This T cell receptor (beta chain) was captured by sequencing in a study of cytomegalovirus exposure and HLA in healthy donors. Study-level points and caveats: What TCR beta sequences reportedly achieved was accurate prediction of HLA-A and HLA-B alleles in most subjects.

Researchers ran the PCR with 60 Vbeta and 13 Jbeta primers. TCRdb keeps only in-frame clones here, not all; method: immunoSEQ multiplex PCR. Of under 200,000 clones in the sample, 75% were seen once. The CDR3 runs 13 residues. The V end was cut by 7 bases, the J end by 5 bases, with 14 bases between. Germline V CDR1 and CDR2: SQVTM, ANQGSEA. About this clone: Its matching antigen is unknown.

The chain joins TRBV29-1 to TRBJ1-4; D is perhaps TRBD1 (5 bases). Sequencing input: PBMCs. This clonotype was obtained from a woman in her forties or fifties in good health and CMV-seropositive. CDR3 sequence (DNA): TGCAGCGCCTTCGGGGGAACCAATGAAAAACTGTTTTTT. The encoded protein is CSAFGGTNEKLFF. Based on the CDR3 plus reference TRBV29-1 and TRBJ1-4, the full variable domain is SAVISQKPSRDICQRGTSLTIQCQVDSQVTMMFWYRQQPGQSLTLIATANQGSEATYESGFVIDKFPISRPNLTFSTLTVSNMSPEDSSIYLCSAFGGTNEKLFFGSGTQLSVL.